Shown below are 9 T cell receptor beta chains from a single sample sequenced in a study of T cell responses to AZD1222 COVID-19 vaccine. Produced via immunoSEQ multiplex PCR; TCRdb's table is partial and in-frame only. The repertoire holds around 130,000 clones, roughly nine tenths seen once, with approximately 9.4% in the top ten. The material sequenced was peripheral blood, taken 28 days after the second AZD1222 dose. The receptors stem from an adult who received the AZD1222 COVID-19 vaccine.

The chain carries TRBV30 and TRBJ1-6, with D uncertain. This CDR3 has 10 residues. The germline CDR1 and CDR2 sequences are GTSNPN and SVGIG (reference sequence). V was trimmed by 7 bases and J by 11 bases, leaving 9 bases between them. CDR3 in amino acids: CAFRMPPLHF. CDR3 in DNA: TGTGCCTTCAGGATGCCACCCCTCCACTTT.

This clone was seen many times. The CDR3 region has the DNA TGTGCCAGCAGCTTCGTGGGGGTGTACACCGGGGAGCTGTTTTTT. The encoded protein is CASSFVGVYTGELFF. The chain recombines TRBV7-9 with TRBJ2-2; D might be TRBD1 or TRBD2, each matching 5 bases. The CDR3 consists of 15 residues. The V gene lost 3 bases and the J gene lost 3 bases, with 11 bases spanning the gap. Germline CDR1 SEHNR, CDR2 FQNEAQ (reference sequence).

V is TRBV5-1 and J is TRBJ2-1, with D perhaps matching TRBD2 (6 bases). CDR1 SGHRS and CDR2 YFSETQ come from the germline V gene. The CDR3 consists of 16 residues. V lost 0 bases to trimming and J lost 6 bases, with 16 bases between them. Here the CDR3 reads CASSLDRAGSGNEQFF. CDR3 sequence (DNA): TGCGCCAGCAGCTTGGACCGTGCGGGATCAGGCAATGAGCAGTTCTTC.

The chain has TRBV2 and TRBJ2-5; D tentatively fits TRBD1 or TRBD2 (6 bases each). The CDR3 length is 16 residues. Germline lookup yields CDR1 SNHLY and CDR2 FYNNEI. V lost 11 bases to trimming and J lost 2 bases, with 24 bases between them. The CDR3 loop is CARARDTEGGQETQYF. The CDR3 region has the DNA TGTGCCCGCGCCCGCGACACGGAGGGGGGTCAAGAGACCCAGTACTTC.

This clone has a handful of counts. V is TRBV29-1 and J is TRBJ2-7; D might be TRBD1 or TRBD2, each matching 5 bases. V was clipped by 4 bases and J by 3 bases, with 16 bases between them. Looked up from germline, CDR1 is SQVTM and CDR2 is ANQGSEA. The CDR3 has 14 residues. The CDR3 spells CSVAGTLPYYEQYF. In nucleotides, the CDR3 is TGCAGCGTTGCAGGGACCTTACCCTACTACGAGCAGTACTTC.

The chain recombines TRBV4-1 with TRBJ1-2; 11 bases map to TRBD1. Germline CDR1 reads MGHRA; CDR2 reads YSYEKL. The CDR3 loop spans 15 amino acids. Trimming at V came to 1 base and at J to 4 bases, leaving 2 bases not matched to a gene. CDR3 DNA: TGCGCCAGCAGCCAAGCCGGGACAGGGGGCTATGGCTACACCTTC. Translated, it gives CASSQAGTGGYGYTF.

The CDR3 protein is CAWSILPGQGDGYTF. The CDR3 bases are TGTGCCTGGAGTATTCTCCCGGGACAGGGGGATGGCTACACCTTC. This chain uses TRBV30 with TRBJ1-2; 11 bases are a match to TRBD1. This CDR3 contains 15 residues. Unmatched junction bases numbered 8, after V lost 2 bases and J lost 6 bases. Germline V gene sequence: CDR1 GTSNPN, CDR2 SVGIG (reference sequence).

The DNA for the CDR3 is TGTGCCTGGAGTGTAGGGCCCACCTATGGCTACACCTTC. Translated: CAWSVGPTYGYTF. The chain carries TRBV30 and TRBJ1-2; no firm D call. Deletions cut 0 bases from V and 4 bases from J, with 9 bases between. CDR1 and CDR2 (germline): GTSNPN, SVGIG (reference sequence). The CDR3 spans 13 residues.

The V call is TRBV3-1 (or the pseudogene TRBV3-2), the J call TRBJ1-1; the D is unclear. This CDR3 contains 14 residues. V was cut by 0 bases and J by 2 bases, with 7 bases left in between. Germline CDR1 LGHDT, CDR2 YNNKEL (reference sequence). In nucleotides, the CDR3 is TGTGCCAGCAGCCAAGAACAGAGAAACACTGAAGCTTTCTTT. Its protein product is CASSQEQRNTEAFF.